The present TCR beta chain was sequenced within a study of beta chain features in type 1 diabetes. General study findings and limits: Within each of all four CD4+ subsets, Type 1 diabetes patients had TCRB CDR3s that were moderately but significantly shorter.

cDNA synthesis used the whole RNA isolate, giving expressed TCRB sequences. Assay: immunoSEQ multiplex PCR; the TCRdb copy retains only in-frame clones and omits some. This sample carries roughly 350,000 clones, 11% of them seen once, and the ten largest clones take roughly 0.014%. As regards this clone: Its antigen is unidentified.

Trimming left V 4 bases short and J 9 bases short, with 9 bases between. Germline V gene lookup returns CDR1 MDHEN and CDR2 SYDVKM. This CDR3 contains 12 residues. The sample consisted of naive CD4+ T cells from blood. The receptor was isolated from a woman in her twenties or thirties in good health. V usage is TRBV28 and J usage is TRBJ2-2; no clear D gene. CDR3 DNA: TGTGCCAGCAGTTCCCGCGGCTGGGAGCTGTTTTTT. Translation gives CASSSRGWELFF.